This T cell receptor beta chain derives from a study of blood T cell repertoires in COVID-19. Study details: The cDNA or gDNA used as material had been derived from T cells, B-cell-depleted T cells, or PBMCs.

Assignments of participants to cohorts depended upon their own reported clinical history. Cohort 3 donors counted as recovered after two negative PCRs, clearance, or resolved symptoms. The CDR3 contains 18 residues. The junction had 15 bases not matched to a gene; V was cut back by 6 bases and J by 3 bases. Germline values: CDR1 SNHLY, CDR2 FYNNEI. The assay was immunoSEQ multiplex PCR, and TCRdb's table has in-frame clones only and misses some. Here the sample spans around 150,000 clones, about four fifths being singletons. Sequences were obtained from PBMCs or T cells enriched from blood (not recorded which). The sequence derives from an older woman who had recovered from COVID-19. The chain uses TRBV2 and TRBJ2-2; 8 bases line up with TRBD1. The CDR3 protein is CASRTRQGSLLDTGELFF. CDR3 nucleotide sequence: TGTGCCAGCAGAACTAGACAGGGGAGTCTATTAGACACCGGGGAGCTGTTTTTT.